This T cell receptor beta chain was identified in a study of cytomegalovirus exposure and HLA in healthy donors. The PCR ran on 60 Vbeta and 13 Jbeta primers. This table comes from immunoSEQ multiplex PCR, and its TCRdb copy is limited to in-frame clones, with some not included. The repertoire holds 100,000 or so clones, about 70% seen once, with roughly 3% in the top ten. With 0 bases clipped from V and 6 bases from J, the junction kept 7 bases outside the gene matches. The CDR3 is 16 amino acids. In germline, CDR1 is MRHNA, CDR2 SNTAGT. The material sequenced was PBMCs. The clonotype was recovered from a man aged 30 to 39 in good health and CMV-seronegative. J is TRBJ2-3 and V is TRBV6-4, with TRBD2 identical over 9 bases. The CDR3 sequence: CASSDSYGGRADTQYF. Written as DNA, the CDR3 is TGTGCCAGCAGTGACTCTTACGGCGGGAGGGCGGATACGCAGTATTTT.